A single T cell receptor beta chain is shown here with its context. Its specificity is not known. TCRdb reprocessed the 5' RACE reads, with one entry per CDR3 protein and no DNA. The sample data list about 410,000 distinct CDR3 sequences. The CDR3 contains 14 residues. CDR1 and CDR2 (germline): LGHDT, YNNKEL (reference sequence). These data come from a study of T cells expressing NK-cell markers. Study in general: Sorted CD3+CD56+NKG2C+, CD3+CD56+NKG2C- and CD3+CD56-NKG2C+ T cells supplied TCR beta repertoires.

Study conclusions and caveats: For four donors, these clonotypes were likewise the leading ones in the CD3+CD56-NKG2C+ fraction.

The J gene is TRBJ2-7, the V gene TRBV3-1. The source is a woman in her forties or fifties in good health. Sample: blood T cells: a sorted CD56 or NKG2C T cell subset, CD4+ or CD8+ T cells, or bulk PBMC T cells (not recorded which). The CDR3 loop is CASSQGKTVYEQYF.